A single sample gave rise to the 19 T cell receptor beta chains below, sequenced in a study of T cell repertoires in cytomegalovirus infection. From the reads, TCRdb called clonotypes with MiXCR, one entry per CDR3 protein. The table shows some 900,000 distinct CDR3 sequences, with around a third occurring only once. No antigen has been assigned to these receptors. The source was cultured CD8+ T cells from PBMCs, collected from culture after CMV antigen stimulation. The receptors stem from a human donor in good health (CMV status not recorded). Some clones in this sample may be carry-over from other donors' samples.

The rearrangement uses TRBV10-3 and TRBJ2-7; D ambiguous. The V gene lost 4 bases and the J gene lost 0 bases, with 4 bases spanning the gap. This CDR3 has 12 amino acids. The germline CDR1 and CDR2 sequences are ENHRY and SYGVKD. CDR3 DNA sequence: TGTGCCATCAGTGCCGGCTCCTACGAGCAGTACTTC. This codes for CAISAGSYEQYF.

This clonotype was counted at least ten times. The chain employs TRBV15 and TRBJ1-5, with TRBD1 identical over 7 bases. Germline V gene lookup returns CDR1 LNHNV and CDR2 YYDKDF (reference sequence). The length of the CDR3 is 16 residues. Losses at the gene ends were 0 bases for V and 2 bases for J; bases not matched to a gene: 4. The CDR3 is CATSRDRGVGNQPQHF. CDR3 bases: TGTGCCACCAGCAGAGACAGGGGGGTAGGCAATCAGCCCCAGCATTTT. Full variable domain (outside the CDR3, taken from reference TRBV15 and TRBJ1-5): DAMVIQNPRYQVTQFGKPVTLSCSQTLNHNVMYWYQQKSSQAPKLLFHYYDKDFNNEADTPDNFQSRRPNTSFCFLDIRSPGLGDTAMYLCATSRDRGVGNQPQHFGDGTRLSIL.

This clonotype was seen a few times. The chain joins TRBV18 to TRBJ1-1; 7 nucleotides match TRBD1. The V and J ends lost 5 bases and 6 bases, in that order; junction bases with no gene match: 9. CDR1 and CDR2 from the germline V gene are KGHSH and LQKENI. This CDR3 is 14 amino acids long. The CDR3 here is CASSGDSEGPEAFF. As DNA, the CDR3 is TGTGCCAGCTCAGGGGACAGTGAGGGGCCTGAAGCTTTCTTT. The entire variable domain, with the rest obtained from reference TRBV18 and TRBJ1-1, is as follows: NAGVMQNPRHLVRRRGQEARLRCSPMKGHSHVYWYRQLPEEGLKFMVYLQKENIIDESGMPKERFSAEFPKEGPSILRIQQVVRGDSAAYFCASSGDSEGPEAFFGQGTRLTVV.

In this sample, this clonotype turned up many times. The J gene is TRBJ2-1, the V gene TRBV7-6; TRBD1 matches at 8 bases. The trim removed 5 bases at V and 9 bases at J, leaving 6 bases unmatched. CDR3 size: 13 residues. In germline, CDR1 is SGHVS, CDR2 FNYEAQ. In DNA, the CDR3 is TGTGCCAGCAGCCTGACAGGGGTGAGTGAGCAGTTCTTC. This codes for CASSLTGVSEQFF. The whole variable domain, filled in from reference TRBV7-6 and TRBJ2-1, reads GAGVSQSPRYKVTKRGQDVALRCDPISGHVSLYWYRQALGQGPEFLTYFNYEAQQDKSGLPNDRFSAERPEGSISTLTIQRTEQRDSAMYRCASSLTGVSEQFFGPGTRLTVL.

CDR3 nucleotide sequence: TGTGCTAGTGGTTTGGAGAGGAGTGGGTGGGCATACAATGAGCAGTTCTTC. The encoded protein is CASGLERSGWAYNEQFF. This chain links TRBV12-5 with TRBJ2-1, with D unclear. In germline, CDR1 is LGHNT, CDR2 FRNRAP. This CDR3 is built from 17 residues. The V and J ends lost 1 base and 4 bases respectively, with 17 bases between them.

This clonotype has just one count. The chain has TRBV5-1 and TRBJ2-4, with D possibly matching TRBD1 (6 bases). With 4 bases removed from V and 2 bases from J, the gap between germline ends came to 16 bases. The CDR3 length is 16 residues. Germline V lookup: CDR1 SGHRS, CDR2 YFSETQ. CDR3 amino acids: CASSATGISSKNIQYF. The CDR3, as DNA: TGCGCCAGCAGCGCCACAGGGATCAGCTCCAAAAACATTCAGTACTTC.

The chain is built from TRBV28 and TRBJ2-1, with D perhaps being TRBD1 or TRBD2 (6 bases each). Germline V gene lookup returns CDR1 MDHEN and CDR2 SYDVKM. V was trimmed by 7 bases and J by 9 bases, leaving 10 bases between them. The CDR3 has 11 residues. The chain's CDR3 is CASTKGGEQFF. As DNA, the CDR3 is TGTGCCAGCACCAAGGGGGGTGAGCAGTTCTTC.

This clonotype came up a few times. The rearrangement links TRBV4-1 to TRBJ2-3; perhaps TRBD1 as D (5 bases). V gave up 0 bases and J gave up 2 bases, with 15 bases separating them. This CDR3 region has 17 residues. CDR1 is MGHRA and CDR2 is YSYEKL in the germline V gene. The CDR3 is CASSQDETVPTTDTQYF. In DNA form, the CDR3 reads TGCGCCAGCAGCCAAGATGAGACAGTTCCCACCACAGATACGCAGTATTTT.

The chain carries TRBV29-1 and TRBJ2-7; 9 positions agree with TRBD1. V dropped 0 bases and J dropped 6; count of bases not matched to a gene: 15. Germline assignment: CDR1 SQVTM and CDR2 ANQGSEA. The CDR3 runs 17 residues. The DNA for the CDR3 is TGCAGCGTTGAAGATCTATCCCGGGACAGGGAGTCGAGCGAGCAGTACTTC. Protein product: CSVEDLSRDRESSEQYF.

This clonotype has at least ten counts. The CDR3 region is CASSPGHHYNEQFF. CDR3 coding DNA: TGTGCCAGCAGCCCGGGACACCACTACAATGAGCAGTTCTTC. J is TRBJ2-1 and V is TRBV7-2; maybe TRBD1 (6 bases). Trimming removed 5 bases from V and 3 bases from J, with 11 bases in between. CDR1 and CDR2 from the germline V gene are SGHTA and FQGNSA. The CDR3 is made up of 14 amino acids.

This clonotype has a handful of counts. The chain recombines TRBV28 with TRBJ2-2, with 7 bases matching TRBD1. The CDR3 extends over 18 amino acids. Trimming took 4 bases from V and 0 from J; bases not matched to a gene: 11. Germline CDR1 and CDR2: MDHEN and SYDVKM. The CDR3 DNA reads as TGTGCCAGCAGTTCCCTCACTAAAGGGACAGCGAACACCGGGGAGCTGTTTTTT. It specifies CASSSLTKGTANTGELFF.

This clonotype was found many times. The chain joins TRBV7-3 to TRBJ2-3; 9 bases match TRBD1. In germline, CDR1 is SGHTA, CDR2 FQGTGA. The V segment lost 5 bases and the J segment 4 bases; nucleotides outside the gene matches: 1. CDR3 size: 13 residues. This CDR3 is CASSTGGADTQYF. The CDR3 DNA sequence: TGTGCCAGCAGCACAGGGGGCGCAGATACGCAGTATTTT.

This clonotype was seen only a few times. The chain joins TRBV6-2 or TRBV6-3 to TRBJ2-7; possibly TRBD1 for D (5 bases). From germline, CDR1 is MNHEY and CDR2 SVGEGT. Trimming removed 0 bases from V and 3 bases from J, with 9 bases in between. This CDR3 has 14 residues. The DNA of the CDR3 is TGTGCCAGCAGTTACTCTACAGGCAACTACGAGCAGTACGTC. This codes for CASSYSTGNYEQYV.

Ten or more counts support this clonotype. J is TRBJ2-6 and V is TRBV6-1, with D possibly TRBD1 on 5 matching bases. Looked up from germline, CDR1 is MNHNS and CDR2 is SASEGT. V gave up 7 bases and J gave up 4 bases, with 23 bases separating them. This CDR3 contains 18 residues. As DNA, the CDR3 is TGTGCCAGCACTCCCCCGGACAAAAAACAGTACGGGGCCAACGTCCTGACTTTC. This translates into CASTPPDKKQYGANVLTF.

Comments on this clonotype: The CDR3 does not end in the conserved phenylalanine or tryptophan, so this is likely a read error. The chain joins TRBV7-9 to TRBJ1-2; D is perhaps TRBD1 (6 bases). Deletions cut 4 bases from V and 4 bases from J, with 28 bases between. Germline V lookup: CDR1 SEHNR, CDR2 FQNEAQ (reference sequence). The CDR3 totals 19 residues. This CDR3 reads CASSSPRTASTLFSYGYTI. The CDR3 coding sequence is TGTGCCAGCAGCTCCCCCCGGACAGCTTCGACTCTCTTTTCCTATGGCTACACCATC.

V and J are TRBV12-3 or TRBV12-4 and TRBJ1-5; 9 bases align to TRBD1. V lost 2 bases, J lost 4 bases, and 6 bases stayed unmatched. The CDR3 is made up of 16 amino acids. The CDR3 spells CASSLFATGGNQPQHF. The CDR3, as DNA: TGTGCCAGCAGTTTATTCGCGACAGGGGGAAATCAGCCCCAGCATTTT.

As DNA, the CDR3 is TGTGCCAGCAGCTTGGGGACAGGGGTACTTACGAACACCGGGGAGCTGTTTTTT. Its protein product is CASSLGTGVLTNTGELFF. The chain uses TRBV7-6 and TRBJ2-2; 10 positions match TRBD1. The CDR3 is 18 amino acids. Looked up from germline, CDR1 is SGHVS and CDR2 is FNYEAQ. The V gene end was trimmed by 3 bases and the J gene end by 0 bases; junction bases not matched to a gene: 7.

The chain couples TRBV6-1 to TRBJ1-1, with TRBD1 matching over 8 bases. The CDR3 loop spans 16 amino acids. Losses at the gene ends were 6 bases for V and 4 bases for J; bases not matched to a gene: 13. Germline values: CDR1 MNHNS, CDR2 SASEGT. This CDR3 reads CASRDRGRTMGTEAFF. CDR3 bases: TGTGCCAGCAGAGACAGGGGCCGGACTATGGGCACTGAAGCTTTCTTT.

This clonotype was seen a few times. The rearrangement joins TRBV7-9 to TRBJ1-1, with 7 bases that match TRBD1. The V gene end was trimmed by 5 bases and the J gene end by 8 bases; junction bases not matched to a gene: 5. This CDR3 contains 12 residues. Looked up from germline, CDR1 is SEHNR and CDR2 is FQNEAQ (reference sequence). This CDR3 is CASSITGEEAFF. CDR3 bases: TGTGCCAGCAGCATTACAGGGGAAGAAGCTTTCTTT.